This TCR beta chain was obtained from a study of T cells in Graves' hyperthyroidism and ophthalmopathy. General study points: In blood, most of the thyroid clonotypes expanded above 0.001 were also present. Ophthalmopathy and stable hyperthyroidism were separated by a 13 V-J model.

Hyperthyroidism was newly diagnosed in patients aged 18 to 65 (duration under 2 months). Used for diagnoses were clinical symptoms, serum thyroxine and TRAb, thyroid ultrasound and orbital computed tomography. V dropped 0 bases and J dropped 2 bases, with 9 bases sitting between them. This CDR3 is 14 amino acids long. Germline V gene sequence: CDR1 SGDLS, CDR2 YYNGEE. The CDR3 regions of TCR beta were amplified from RNA transcripts. An initial round of RT-PCR targeting the TCR CDR3 relied on the HTBI primer set. One entry per CDR3 protein results from TCRdb running MiXCR on the multiplex PCR reads. The sample has fewer than 650,000 distinct CDR3 sequences, around 13% seen once; the top ten hold roughly 5.5%. In the case of this clonotype: Its antigen is currently unknown.

Sequenced material: blood. This TCR was sampled from a young woman with Graves' hyperthyroidism that later progressed to Graves' ophthalmopathy. J is TRBJ2-7 and V is TRBV9; no definite D call. Here the CDR3 DNA reads TGTGCCAGCAGCGTAGACGGCAGAACCTACGAGCAGTACTTC. Translating it yields CASSVDGRTYEQYF.